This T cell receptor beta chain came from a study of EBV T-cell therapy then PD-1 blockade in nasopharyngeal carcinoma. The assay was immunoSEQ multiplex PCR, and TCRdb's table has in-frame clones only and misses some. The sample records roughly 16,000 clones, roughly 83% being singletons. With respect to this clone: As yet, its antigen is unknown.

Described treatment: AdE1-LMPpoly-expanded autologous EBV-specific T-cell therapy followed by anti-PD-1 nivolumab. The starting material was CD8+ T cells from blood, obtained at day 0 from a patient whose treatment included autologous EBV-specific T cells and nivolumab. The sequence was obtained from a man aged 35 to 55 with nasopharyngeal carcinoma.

CDR3 coding DNA: TGTGCCAGTTCGGCGAGAGGGACAGGGAGAGAAAAACTGTTTTTT. Protein product: CASSARGTGREKLFF. V is TRBV7-9 and J is TRBJ1-4, with 9 bases identical to TRBD1. This CDR3 contains 15 residues. CDR1 SEHNR and CDR2 FQNEAQ come from the germline V gene (reference sequence). Germline trimming cut 9 bases from V and 8 bases from J; bases unmatched to any gene: 13.